These 32 T cell receptor beta chains were sequenced from one sample in a study of human T cells and chemical hapten exposure. Time point reported: patch test 2, 6 weeks after DPC sensitization. Treatment of the sample: therapeutic diphenylcyclopropenone sensitization with weekly scalp DPC. TCRdb analysed the RACE reads with MiXCR anew, one entry per CDR3 protein. The repertoire holds approximately 80,000 distinct CDR3 sequences, with more than 9% as singletons. The starting material was whole blood, obtained in connection with sensitization to the hapten diphenylcyclopropenone (DPC). Receptors were obtained from a woman between 45 and 65 years old with alopecia areata. Some clones in this sample may be carry-over from other donors' samples.

This clonotype has a handful of counts. This chain connects TRBV20-1 to TRBJ1-5, with 7 nucleotides matching TRBD1. CDR1 is DFQATT, CDR2 SNEGSKA, per germline (reference sequence). The CDR3 runs to 15 residues. V lost 2 bases and J lost 7; bases outside the gene matches: 11. The CDR3 region is CSARTDRVGWQPQHF. The CDR3 DNA sequence: TGCAGTGCTAGAACCGACAGGGTTGGTTGGCAGCCCCAGCATTTT.

In its sample, this clonotype was seen many times. The rearrangement uses TRBV7-9 and TRBJ1-1, with a weak D call TRBD1 (6 bases). Germline V gene sequence: CDR1 SEHNR, CDR2 FQNEAQ (reference sequence). The V and J ends lost 8 bases and 4 bases respectively, with 14 bases between them. The CDR3 is 13 amino acids. The CDR3 bases are TGTGCCAGCTTCCACGCGGGGGCCACTGAAGCTTTCTTT. It translates to CASFHAGATEAFF.

The V and J genes are TRBV5-1 and TRBJ1-6; the D gene is possibly TRBD1 (5 bases). Trimming left V 2 bases short and J 13 bases short, with 13 bases between. Germline V gene data show CDR1 as SGHRS and CDR2 as YFSETQ. CDR3 size: 13 residues. The CDR3 is CASSFEWGDPLHF. CDR3 nucleotide sequence: TGCGCCAGCAGCTTCGAATGGGGCGATCCCCTCCACTTT.

The chain couples TRBV5-1 to TRBJ1-1; the D gene is possibly TRBD1 (5 bases). V was cut by 5 bases and J by 4 bases, with 15 bases left in between. Germline CDR1 SGHRS, CDR2 YFSETQ. The CDR3 totals 14 residues. CDR3: CASRSLSGGTEAFF. The CDR3 DNA reads as TGCGCCAGCAGGTCATTAAGCGGGGGCACTGAAGCTTTCTTT. Variable domain in full (rest from reference TRBV5-1 and TRBJ1-1): KAGVTQTPRYLIKTRGQQVTLSCSPISGHRSVSWYQQTPGQGLQFLFEYFSETQRNKGNFPGRFSGRQFSNSRSEMNVSTLELGDSALYLCASRSLSGGTEAFFGQGTRLTVV.

This clonotype turned up a few times. The chain recombines TRBV7-2 with TRBJ2-4, with D unclear. Germline CDR1 is SGHTA and CDR2 is FQGNSA. Trimming took off 5 bases at V and 8 bases at J, with 10 bases between the two ends. CDR3 length: 12 amino acids. The CDR3 DNA reads TGTGCCAGCAGCCTAGAGGTTGACATTCAGTACTTC. Translation gives CASSLEVDIQYF.

The V call is TRBV2, the J call TRBJ1-1, with D unresolved. CDR1 and CDR2 from the germline V gene are SNHLY and FYNNEI. The CDR3 runs 13 residues. Trimming took 6 bases from V and 0 from J, leaving 8 bases between them. Here the CDR3 DNA reads TGTGCCAGCAGAATACAGATGAACACTGAAGCTTTCTTT. Its translation: CASRIQMNTEAFF.

This clonotype has a count of ten or more. This rearrangement joins TRBV7-2 to TRBJ2-5; 7 bases are a match to TRBD2. This CDR3 spans 14 amino acids. Per the germline V gene, CDR1 is SGHTA and CDR2 is FQGNSA. Trimming took 3 bases from V and 5 from J; bases not matched to a gene: 6. CDR3 protein: CASSFGGSRETQYF. As DNA, the CDR3 is TGTGCCAGCAGCTTTGGCGGGAGCCGGGAGACCCAGTACTTC.

This clonotype was recorded at least ten times. The rearrangement links TRBV13 to TRBJ2-7, with D possibly matching TRBD1 (6 bases). This CDR3 spans 15 amino acids. Trimming shortened V by 3 bases and J by 2 bases, and 14 bases separated the two germline ends. Germline lookup yields CDR1 PRHDT and CDR2 FYEKMQ (reference sequence). DNA of the CDR3: TGTGCCAGCAGCTTTAGGGGGATGGGGACCTACGAGCAGTACTTC. It translates to CASSFRGMGTYEQYF. Using reference TRBV13 and TRBJ2-7 for the parts outside the CDR3, the full variable domain is AAGVIQSPRHLIKEKRETATLKCYPIPRHDTVYWYQQGPGQDPQFLISFYEKMQSDKGSIPDRFSAQQFSDYHSELNMSSLELGDSALYFCASSFRGMGTYEQYFGPGTRLTVT.

The CDR3 nucleotides read TGCGCCAGCAGCCAGGTCTCAGCCGGGAGGGCCGGGGAGCTGTTTTTT. Translation gives CASSQVSAGRAGELFF. V is TRBV4-1 and J is TRBJ2-2, with 8 nucleotides matching TRBD2. CDR1 and CDR2 from the germline V gene are MGHRA and YSYEKL. CDR3 length: 16 amino acids. With V trimmed by 3 bases and J by 6 bases, 9 bases remained unmatched.

This clonotype was seen many times. V and J are TRBV9 and TRBJ2-1; 8 positions agree with TRBD1. Unmatched junction bases numbered 18, after V lost 4 bases and J lost 3 bases. CDR1 is SGDLS, CDR2 YYNGEE, per germline. CDR3 size: 19 residues. CDR3 amino acids: CASSKRTAVPGQDYNEQFF. DNA for the CDR3: TGTGCCAGCAGCAAGCGGACAGCTGTACCGGGACAGGACTACAATGAGCAGTTCTTC.

This clonotype has only a few counts. The chain is built from TRBV7-2 and TRBJ2-7; D is perhaps TRBD2 (6 bases). From germline, CDR1 is SGHTA and CDR2 FQGNSA. Trimming cost V 1 base and J 2 bases, with 9 bases left between them. The CDR3 has 14 amino acids. CDR3 bases: TGTGCCAGCAGCTTAGGCGGGATCACCTACGAGCAGTACTTC. This translates into CASSLGGITYEQYF.

The chain links TRBV7-9 to TRBJ2-7, with D possibly TRBD2 on 6 matching bases. The CDR3 consists of 12 residues. The V end lost 5 bases, the J end lost 5 bases, and 10 bases lay between the germline ends. Germline V gives CDR1 SEHNR, CDR2 FQNEAQ (reference sequence). The DNA of the CDR3 is TGTGCCAGCAGCCCCACTAGCCACGAGCAGTACTTC. Encoded protein: CASSPTSHEQYF.

The V call is TRBV20-1, the J call TRBJ1-5; D gene unclear. Trimming removed 6 bases at V and 2 bases at J, with 14 bases between. CDR3 length: 14 amino acids. The germline V gene has CDR1 DFQATT and CDR2 SNEGSKA (reference sequence). In DNA form, the CDR3 reads TGCAGTGCCAGGACGCCCGGGGGCAATCAGCCCCAGCATTTT. It yields the protein CSARTPGGNQPQHF.

This clonotype was found a few times. The CDR3 sequence is CASSSGTANEKLFF. CDR3 DNA: TGTGCCAGCAGCTCCGGGACAGCAAATGAAAAACTGTTTTTT. This chain links TRBV7-7 with TRBJ1-4; 7 nucleotides line up with TRBD1. CDR1 is SSHAT and CDR2 is FNYEAQ in the germline V gene (reference sequence). Trimming took 4 bases from V and 5 from J; bases not matched to a gene: 4. The CDR3 totals 14 residues.

This clonotype has a count of ten or more. This chain connects TRBV20-1 to TRBJ2-7; D not certain. This CDR3 comprises 19 residues. The V and J ends lost 0 bases and 8 bases respectively, with 32 bases between them. Germline V gene lookup returns CDR1 DFQATT and CDR2 SNEGSKA (reference sequence). CDR3 DNA sequence: TGCAGTGCTAGAGATCCAAGCGTCCCAATGATCGACCTCTACGTCCAGCAGTACTTC. Protein: CSARDPSVPMIDLYVQQYF.

This clonotype was seen a few times. In DNA, the CDR3 is TGTGCCAGCAGCCCGGGGACAGGGGGAAGCTCTGGGGCCAACGTCCTGACTTTC. Protein product: CASSPGTGGSSGANVLTF. V gene TRBV6-5 combines with J gene TRBJ2-6, with 11 nucleotides matching TRBD1. The V gene's germline CDR1 is MNHEY and CDR2 SVGAGI. This CDR3 contains 18 residues. After removal of 6 bases from V and 0 bases from J, the junction contained 7 bases not matched to a gene.

The CDR3 here is CASSSRSSNIQYF. DNA for the CDR3: TGTGCCAGCAGCTCCCGCTCTAGCAACATTCAGTACTTC. The rearrangement joins TRBV5-4 to TRBJ2-4, with D perhaps TRBD2 (5 bases). Per germline, CDR1 SGHNT and CDR2 YYREEE (reference sequence). The V gene lost 3 bases and the J gene lost 7 bases, with 11 bases spanning the gap. The CDR3 totals 13 residues.

This clonotype was detected many times. CDR3 in DNA: TGTGCCAGCAGTTCAATGACAGCCAGCAATCAGCCCCAGCATTTT. This sequence encodes CASSSMTASNQPQHF. J is TRBJ1-5 and V is TRBV27; TRBD1 might be the D (5 bases). Looked up from germline, CDR1 is MNHEY and CDR2 is SMNVEV (reference sequence). This CDR3 comprises 15 residues. Between the trimmed V and J ends, which lost 4 bases and 1 base, there was a span of 11 bases.

This clonotype was counted at least ten times. V gene TRBV5-5 combines with J gene TRBJ2-4, with 8 bases lining up with TRBD1. The germline V gene encodes CDR1 SGHKS and CDR2 YYEKEE (reference sequence). The V gene end was trimmed by 7 bases and the J gene end by 6 bases; junction bases not matched to a gene: 9. The CDR3 has 14 residues. DNA of the CDR3: TGTGCCAGCTATCTCCAGGGGGCCGCAAACATTCAGTACTTC. The encoded protein is CASYLQGAANIQYF.

The V gene is TRBV12-5, the J gene TRBJ2-5, with D unresolved. Germline CDR1 and CDR2: LGHNT and FRNRAP. The CDR3 is 13 amino acids. Trimming took off 3 bases at V and 1 base at J, with 6 bases between the two ends. The DNA for the CDR3 is TGTGCTAGTGGTTTCGGACCCCAAGAGACCCAGTACTTC. Translation gives CASGFGPQETQYF.

This clonotype was observed at least ten times. The chain employs TRBV29-1 and TRBJ2-4; TRBD1 aligns across 8 bases. Trimming removed 6 bases from V and 9 bases from J; junction bases left unmatched: 10. This CDR3 spans 13 amino acids. CDR1 and CDR2 (germline): SQVTM, ANQGSEA. The CDR3 loop is CSVRPGQDGIQYF. CDR3 nucleotide sequence: TGCAGCGTGAGGCCGGGACAGGATGGCATTCAGTACTTC.

This clonotype was counted between two and nine times. The J gene is TRBJ1-4, the V gene TRBV20-1, with D tentatively TRBD1 (5 bases). Trimming shortened V by 3 bases and J by 4 bases, and 18 bases separated the two germline ends. CDR3 size: 16 residues. CDR1 is DFQATT and CDR2 is SNEGSKA in the germline V gene (reference sequence). CDR3 protein: CSARTNIRGRNEKLFF. The CDR3 DNA is TGCAGTGCTAGGACCAACATACGGGGACGTAATGAAAAACTGTTTTTT.

A few counts support this clonotype. The rearrangement uses TRBV20-1 and TRBJ2-5; 9 bases match TRBD2. This CDR3 has 13 residues. Germline CDR1 and CDR2: DFQATT and SNEGSKA (reference sequence). Trimming at V came to 7 bases and at J to 2 bases, leaving 5 bases not matched to a gene. The CDR3 DNA is TGCAGTGGACGTAGCGGGAGACAAGAGACCCAGTACTTC. As protein: CSGRSGRQETQYF.

The chain joins TRBV18 to TRBJ2-1; 14 bases map to TRBD2. CDR3 length: 17 amino acids. CDR1 and CDR2 (germline): KGHSH, LQKENI. The trim removed 2 bases at V and 6 bases at J, leaving 6 bases unmatched. CDR3 DNA: TGTGCCAGCTCACCAAAAACCGGGACTAGCGGGAGCAATGAGCAGTTCTTC. This codes for CASSPKTGTSGSNEQFF.

This clonotype was detected ten times or more. The chain carries TRBV12-3 or TRBV12-4 and TRBJ2-5; tentatively, D is TRBD2 (6 bases). This CDR3 spans 15 amino acids. V was shortened by 5 bases and J by 2 bases, with 15 bases between the two germline ends. CDR3 region: CASSPPGLRQETQYF. For the CDR3, the DNA is TGTGCCAGCAGTCCCCCGGGACTCCGACAAGAGACCCAGTACTTC.

The table lists this clonotype with many counts. The chain employs TRBV7-2 and TRBJ2-1; a weak D match, TRBD2 (5 bases). CDR1 and CDR2 (germline): SGHTA, FQGNSA. Trimming shortened V by 4 bases and J by 6 bases, and 13 bases separated the two germline ends. There are 14 residues in the CDR3. CDR3 sequence reads: CASSSAASPNEQFF. The CDR3 coding sequence is TGTGCCAGCAGCTCAGCAGCTAGCCCCAATGAGCAGTTCTTC.

This clonotype was seen many times. The CDR3 here is CASRLTASGEQFF. CDR3 coding DNA: TGTGCCAGCAGACTTACCGCCTCAGGTGAGCAGTTCTTC. This chain uses TRBV13 with TRBJ2-1; no definite D call. Germline CDR1 and CDR2: PRHDT and FYEKMQ (reference sequence). V was pared by 6 bases and J by 9 bases, with 15 bases between. The CDR3 is 13 residues long.

The chain couples TRBV2 to TRBJ1-5, with D tentatively TRBD1 (5 bases). With 6 bases removed from V and 4 bases from J, the gap between germline ends came to 13 bases. The CDR3 contains 14 residues. The germline V gene encodes CDR1 SNHLY and CDR2 FYNNEI. The CDR3 region is CASSPTVTNQPQHF. The CDR3 coding sequence is TGTGCCAGCAGCCCGACAGTGACTAATCAGCCCCAGCATTTT.

This clonotype has more than one count but fewer than ten. V and J are TRBV12-3 or TRBV12-4 and TRBJ2-3, with 9 bases lining up with TRBD2. V dropped 5 bases and J dropped 5; count of bases not matched to a gene: 11. The CDR3 runs to 16 residues. This CDR3 is CASSGVGGRALDTQYF. DNA for the CDR3: TGTGCCAGCAGTGGGGTTGGCGGGAGGGCCTTAGATACGCAGTATTTT.

The sample holds many counts of this clonotype. The J gene is TRBJ1-2, the V gene TRBV29-1, with D unclear. V was trimmed by 4 bases and J by 0 bases, leaving 12 bases between them. This CDR3 is built from 14 residues. Looked up from germline, CDR1 is SQVTM and CDR2 is ANQGSEA. CDR3 DNA: TGCAGCGTTGGGGAGGGAGCTGCTAACTATGGCTACACCTTC. Translation: CSVGEGAANYGYTF.

This clonotype showed up just a few times. The chain has TRBV6-5 and TRBJ1-1, with D tentatively TRBD1 (6 bases). V was pared by 9 bases and J by 6 bases, with 17 bases between. CDR3 length: 13 amino acids. Germline CDR1 MNHEY, CDR2 SVGAGI. The CDR3 here is CASKRAGGPEAFF. The CDR3 DNA is TGTGCCAGTAAAAGAGCGGGGGGCCCTGAAGCTTTCTTT.

The rearrangement uses TRBV9 and TRBJ1-1; D unresolved. V gave up 4 bases and J gave up 11 bases, with 12 bases separating them. Germline CDR1 is SGDLS and CDR2 is YYNGEE. This CDR3 contains 11 residues. The CDR3: CASSPRGRAFF. The CDR3 DNA is TGTGCCAGCAGCCCCCGAGGGAGGGCTTTCTTT.